This paragraph reports one T cell receptor beta chain. Its cognate antigen has yet to be identified. No quality values exist for individual bases; no much larger clone is one base distant. The CDR3 measures 13 amino acids from cysteine to phenylalanine. This entry keeps only the CDR3 DNA: 39 bases, framed from base 1. The germline V gene encodes CDR1 SQVTM and CDR2 ANQGSEA. The trim is 8 bases for V and 2 bases for J, with a gap of 12 bases between the germline ends. TCRbeta CDR3 regions were amplified from genomic DNA using the immunoSEQ Assay, a bias-controlled multiplex PCR. The study's processing was this. Within the assay, amplification of reference gene primers was used to estimate how many nucleated cells each sample contained. To quantify the absolute abundance of each unique TCRbeta CDR3 rearrangement, sequence reads were collapsed and filtered. Productive Simpson clonality was computed per sample as the square root of Simpson's diversity index over productive rearrangements. Here the immuneACCESS table is served through TCRdb, limited to in-frame sequences with V and J called. Missing clones are a known gap in these copies; in checked studies unresolved V genes cover under half, and the rest lacks a known reason. The V and J calls and clone size were taken over from that table, and D and trimming were inferred from the DNA. For this sample there are a few hundred thousand clones; 70% to 90% appear just once. Together, the top ten hold 1.9% of the sample.

The data were taken from a study of blood T cell repertoires in COVID-19 (dated by TCRdb to about 2020). Describing the broader study: Collaborator samples came from the United States, Italy and Spain and covered acute and convalescent phases of COVID-19. Where available, HLA class I and class II types were taken from metadata supplied by the sample provider and were not determined by assay-based typing. A freely available public database, intended as a resource for researchers studying the immune response to SARS-CoV-2, is where the repertoires were released. The material from the prospective study consisted of cDNA or gDNA derived from T cells, B-cell-depleted T cells, or PBMCs. Deeply sampled blood TCRbeta repertoires from subjects exposed to, actively infected with, or recovered from COVID-19 were included in the dataset. Sample metadata almost always included a de-identified subject ID, COVID-19 status, age in years and sex. Samples came from the ongoing ImmuneRACE study (first 160 participants) plus 1,254 subjects from 6 global collaborators. Results and caveats for the whole study, not just this receptor: How much clinical and demographic metadata was included differed by source and by participant, and the metadata was provided uncurated.

Participants in the prospective study were enrolled through a virtual design, were aged about 18 to 90 years, and lived in approximately 25 United States geographic areas. To assign participants to cohorts, the prospective study relied on clinical history that participants themselves reported in a screening survey and a study questionnaire. For ImmuneRACE Cohort 3, a participant was defined as recovered based on two consecutive negative NP/OP PCR tests, clearance by a healthcare professional, or resolution of symptoms. Each participant in the prospective study had whole blood, serum and a nasopharyngeal or oropharyngeal swab collected by mobile phlebotomists. Additional blood draws and questionnaires over an approximately two-month period could optionally be provided by prospective study participants. Blood samples from the prospective study were shipped frozen or at room temperature prior to DNA extraction.

Sequenced material: PBMCs or T cells enriched from blood (not recorded which). The clonotype was recovered from a woman between 45 and 65 years old who had recovered from COVID-19. The chain is made from TRBV29-1 and TRBJ2-2; perhaps TRBD1 is the D gene, with 6 bases matching. The nucleotides read TGCAGCATCCGGGACATTAACACCGGGGAGCTGTTTTTT. This sequence encodes CSIRDINTGELFF.